The 8 T cell receptor beta chains given below trace back to one sample, sequenced in a study of CD8+CD57+ T cells in acquired aplastic anemia. Genomic DNA, serving as template, underwent TCR beta VDJ and CDR3 profiling. TCRdb fed the reads into MiXCR, producing one record per CDR3 protein. The data hold some 120,000 distinct CDR3 sequences, with about half observed a single time. Sequenced material: sorted CD4+, CD8+, or CD8+CD57+ T cells (not recorded which) from PBMCs. The receptors were sampled from a human donor in good health, serving as a control.

Many counts were recorded for this clonotype. The rearrangement links TRBV7-3 to TRBJ1-1; unclear D gene. The CDR3 is 16 amino acids. CDR1 and CDR2 from the germline V gene are SGHTA and FQGTGA. V was shortened by 0 bases and J by 3 bases, with 14 bases between the two germline ends. Here the CDR3 reads CASSLTPGSQHTEAFF. DNA for the CDR3: TGTGCCAGCAGCTTAACTCCAGGATCCCAGCACACTGAAGCTTTCTTT.

This clonotype has at least ten counts. The rearrangement joins TRBV20-1 to TRBJ2-3; 9 bases are a match to TRBD2. The CDR3 consists of 15 residues. The V segment lost 3 bases and the J segment 2 bases; nucleotides outside the gene matches: 6. In germline, CDR1 is DFQATT, CDR2 SNEGSKA (reference sequence). CDR3 in DNA: TGCAGTGCTAGTCGTCTAGCGGGGAACACAGATACGCAGTATTTT. This gives the protein CSASRLAGNTDTQYF.

The chain recombines TRBV4-2 with TRBJ2-7, with 10 bases matching TRBD2. Germline loops: CDR1 LGHNA, CDR2 YNFKEQ. The CDR3 has 17 amino acids. Trimming took 0 bases from V and 4 from J; bases not matched to a gene: 9. The CDR3 region is CASSQEWRASGGYEQYF. The CDR3 nucleotides are TGTGCCAGCAGCCAAGAATGGCGAGCTAGCGGGGGTTACGAGCAGTACTTC.

This clonotype has a handful of counts. The chain links TRBV10-3 to TRBJ2-7; 9 bases align to TRBD2. CDR3 length: 14 amino acids. CDR1 is ENHRY, CDR2 SYGVKD, per germline. V lost 6 bases to trimming and J lost 2 bases; unmatched junction nucleotides: 5. The CDR3 nucleotides read TGTGCCATCAGCGGGGCGGGAGGGCCCTACGAGCAGTACTTC. Translated: CAISGAGGPYEQYF.

A single count supports this clonotype. The chain uses TRBV20-1 and TRBJ2-5; 9 bases align to TRBD2. J was trimmed by 2 bases and V by 6 bases; bases with no gene match: 13. Per germline, CDR1 DFQATT and CDR2 SNEGSKA (reference sequence). CDR3 length: 16 amino acids. This CDR3 reads CSANSGGPPLQETQYF. The CDR3 nucleotides read TGCAGTGCCAATAGCGGGGGACCGCCGCTACAAGAGACCCAGTACTTC.

Many counts were recorded for this clonotype. The chain links TRBV6-6 to TRBJ1-1; possible D gene TRBD1, 5 bases. The CDR3 sequence is 12 residues long. Germline lookup yields CDR1 MNHNY and CDR2 SVGAGI (reference sequence). V lost 4 bases and J lost 6, with 9 bases in between. CDR3 nucleotides: TGTGCCAGCAGTTGGGGCAGGGCTGAAGCTTTCTTT. Translation gives CASSWGRAEAFF.

The chain recombines TRBV2 with TRBJ2-7, with a possible D match to TRBD2 (5 bases). The CDR3 spans 15 residues. Trimming cost V 4 bases and J 3 bases, with 16 bases left between them. The germline V gene has CDR1 SNHLY and CDR2 FYNNEI. CDR3 sequence (DNA): TGTGCCAGCAGTGCTGGGGATAGAAGCGGCTACGAGCAGTACTTC. Its translation: CASSAGDRSGYEQYF.

The genes are TRBV30 and TRBJ2-3, with 7 bases lining up with TRBD2. The CDR3 spans 12 residues. J was trimmed by 4 bases and V by 5 bases; bases with no gene match: 3. Germline V lookup: CDR1 GTSNPN, CDR2 SVGIG (reference sequence). This CDR3 reads CAWERGADTQYF. In nucleotides, the CDR3 is TGTGCCTGGGAGCGGGGTGCAGATACGCAGTATTTT.